Listed here are 10 T cell receptor beta chains from one sample, sequenced in a study of cytomegalovirus exposure and HLA in healthy donors. The study ran its PCR with 60 Vbeta and 13 Jbeta primers. Some clones are missing from TCRdb's copy, which holds only in-frame ones; the method was immunoSEQ multiplex PCR. The ten top clones account for around 4.8%, within a sample of around 33,000 clones. Sample: PBMCs. The receptors here all came from a woman aged 40 to 55 in good health and CMV-seropositive.

The V and J genes are TRBV15 and TRBJ2-1; D is undetermined. This CDR3 spans 15 amino acids. V lost 1 base to trimming and J lost 6 bases, with 13 bases between them. Germline V gives CDR1 LNHNV, CDR2 YYDKDF (reference sequence). The CDR3 is CATSRAIALVNEQFF. The CDR3 DNA reads TGTGCCACCAGCAGAGCCATAGCTTTGGTCAATGAGCAGTTCTTC.

The chain uses TRBV9 and TRBJ2-1; 8 bases line up with TRBD2. The length of the CDR3 is 15 residues. The J segment lost 3 bases and the V segment lost 6 bases, leaving 8 bases of the junction unmatched. Germline loops: CDR1 SGDLS, CDR2 YYNGEE. CDR3 sequence (DNA): TGTGCCAGCAACGAACGGGGGACTAGCTACAATGAGCAGTTCTTC. It specifies CASNERGTSYNEQFF. The complete variable domain, with remaining parts taken from reference TRBV9 and TRBJ2-1, reads DSGVTQTPKHLITATGQRVTLRCSPRSGDLSVYWYQQSLDQGLQFLIQYYNGEERAKGNILERFSAQQFPDLHSELNLSSLELGDSALYFCASNERGTSYNEQFFGPGTRLTVL.

This chain joins TRBV18 and TRBJ1-1, with D tentatively TRBD1 (6 bases). V shed 0 bases and J shed 9 bases, with 11 bases lying between them. From germline, CDR1 is KGHSH and CDR2 LQKENI. The CDR3 loop spans 13 amino acids. CDR3 protein: CASSPPAQGQAFF. The CDR3 bases are TGTGCCAGCTCACCACCGGCACAGGGACAAGCTTTCTTT. Complete variable domain (other parts from reference TRBV18 and TRBJ1-1): NAGVMQNPRHLVRRRGQEARLRCSPMKGHSHVYWYRQLPEEGLKFMVYLQKENIIDESGMPKERFSAEFPKEGPSILRIQQVVRGDSAAYFCASSPPAQGQAFFGQGTRLTVV.

This chain joins TRBV9 and TRBJ2-7; a possible D gene is TRBD2 (7 bases). Trimming pared 7 bases from V and 5 bases from J, leaving 19 bases between. The CDR3 is made up of 14 amino acids. Germline CDR1 and CDR2: SGDLS and YYNGEE. The CDR3 is CASAPWGGGDEQYF. The CDR3 DNA follows: TGTGCCAGCGCCCCCTGGGGGGGCGGGGACGAGCAGTACTTC.

CDR3 nucleotides: TGTGCCAGCAAGGTCCCAGCGGCTTACAATGAGCAGTTCTTC. Its translation: CASKVPAAYNEQFF. The V call is TRBV28, the J call TRBJ2-1; a possible D gene is TRBD2 (5 bases). V dropped 7 bases and J dropped 4 bases, with 14 bases sitting between them. This CDR3 region has 14 residues. Germline lookup yields CDR1 MDHEN and CDR2 SYDVKM.

The rearrangement links TRBV19 to TRBJ2-7; a possible D gene is TRBD2 (6 bases). Germline V gene data show CDR1 as LNHDA and CDR2 as SQIVND (reference sequence). The CDR3 contains 15 residues. Trimming removed 3 bases at V and 2 bases at J, with 14 bases between. This chain's CDR3 is CASSISQEGTYEQYF. As DNA, the CDR3 is TGTGCCAGTAGTATTTCACAGGAGGGTACCTACGAGCAGTACTTC.

The CDR3 protein is CASSLDSIYGYTF. CDR3 coding DNA: TGCGCCAGCAGCTTGGACAGCATATATGGCTACACCTTC. The chain employs TRBV5-1 and TRBJ1-2, with unresolved D. CDR3 size: 13 residues. Trimming left V 0 bases short and J 5 bases short, with 8 bases between. Germline lookup yields CDR1 SGHRS and CDR2 YFSETQ.

The chain links TRBV6-1 to TRBJ2-2; TRBD1 is a possible D gene (5 bases). Looked up from germline, CDR1 is MNHNS and CDR2 is SASEGT. V lost 7 bases and J lost 6, with 18 bases in between. This CDR3 contains 15 residues. The CDR3 protein is CASKDMAGPAGELFF. As DNA, the CDR3 is TGTGCCAGCAAGGATATGGCAGGGCCGGCCGGGGAGCTGTTTTTT.

J is TRBJ2-3 and V is TRBV19, with a possible D match to TRBD1 (8 bases). V gave up 8 bases and J gave up 3 bases, with 18 bases separating them. The CDR3 has 15 residues. CDR1 and CDR2 from the germline V gene are LNHDA and SQIVND (reference sequence). DNA for the CDR3: TGTGCCAGTTCGACCGGACAGGGAGGGACAGATACGCAGTATTTT. Its translation is CASSTGQGGTDTQYF.

The chain employs TRBV6-6 and TRBJ1-3; the D is unclear. The germline gives CDR1 MNHNY, CDR2 SVGAGI (reference sequence). The CDR3 runs 15 residues. The V end lost 5 bases, the J end lost 3 bases, and 14 bases lay between the germline ends. The chain's CDR3 is CASSRSGVGGNTIYF. The CDR3 DNA sequence: TGTGCCAGCAGTAGGTCCGGGGTTGGTGGAAACACCATATATTTT.